The source of this T cell receptor (beta chain) is a study of T cell responses to AZD1222 COVID-19 vaccine (dated by TCRdb to the early 2020s). For the wider study: AZD1222 recipients with second doses at about 4 weeks or about 12 weeks were pooled, because spike-specific TCR depth and breadth did not differ between schedules. TCR sequencing was performed for about 250 trial participants, of whom some 200 were given two doses of AZD1222 and roughly 25 were given two doses of MenACWY control vaccine. Trial participants were enrolled by age into subgroups of 18-55, 56-69 and 70-plus years, and roughly 150, 30 and 60 TCR-sequenced participants, respectively, were included in these subgroups. The study at large found these results: The whole spike protein was spanned by vaccine-associated CD4 TCRs, and dominant responses were seen in regions 160-218 and 743-854. No day 14 peak-response samples were available, so repertoires were characterized only after the peak T cell response. In the small 56-69-year group, the increase in depth fell short of significance, most likely because of low power. Conclusions about previously exposed vaccinees are limited, since just six AZD1222 recipients were seropositive for SARS-CoV-2 at baseline. Most participants were white British and females outnumbered males, and the authors suggested that clonal diversity may have been underestimated. Nearly half of unique spike-specific TCRs reportedly recognized epitopes outside regions mutated in the B.1.351 and B.1.1.7 variants. After two AZD1222 doses, both the breadth and the depth of spike-specific TCRs were significantly higher than at day 0 and than in MenACWY recipients.

The germline V gene (reference sequence) supplies CDR1 LGHDT and CDR2 YNNKEL. The junction carries 8 bases between V and J, which are trimmed by 0 bases and 9 bases respectively. From the cysteine up to the phenylalanine, the CDR3 has a length of 12 residues. This entry keeps only the CDR3 DNA: 36 bases, framed from base 1. Taken with the paper, the label for time point translates to: baseline before first vaccination. Samples from vaccinated people were obtained from the UK trials COV001 and COV002, which included a single-blind randomized controlled phase 2/3 trial of AZD1222 (ChAdOx1 nCoV-19) in healthy adults. For TCRbeta chain sequencing, PBMC samples from trial participants were taken at day 0 and at day 28 after the second dose. The CDR3 regions of human TCRbeta chains were subjected to immunosequencing. On the study's bioinformatics: Repertoire TCRs were matched against a reference library of SARS-CoV-2-specific TCRs generated with the MIRA antigen-specificity platform. Breadth meant the fraction of unique TCRs that were SARS-CoV-2-associated, whereas depth meant the fraction of total T cells that were SARS-CoV-2-associated. Each spike-specific TCR was assigned to its reactive spike region and to a CD4 or CD8 class using the MIRA data. Log10-transformed breadth and depth values were compared by one-way ANOVA with Sidak's multiple comparisons tests. This is the immuneACCESS table as TCRdb keeps it, with only in-frame sequences that have V and J called. A part of the clones is gone; compared with another copy, unresolved V genes explain less than half, and the rest is unexplained. That table furnishes V, J and clone size, whereas the DNA furnished D and trimming. In this sample the table shows 120,000 to 150,000 clones, approximately 90% of which occur a single time. About 15% of the sample belongs to the ten largest clones.

As to this clone: Its antigen is still unknown. The record has no base qualities; no much larger clone is one base away.

The sequencing used peripheral blood, collected on day 0 of AZD1222 vaccination. Here the chain combines TRBV3-1 (or the pseudogene TRBV3-2) and TRBJ1-2, with no reliable assignment of the D segment. This TCR was recovered from an adult in good health. DNA sequence: TGTGCCAGCAGCCAAGAAAGTAGGCGCTACACCTTC. This is translated as CASSQESRRYTF.